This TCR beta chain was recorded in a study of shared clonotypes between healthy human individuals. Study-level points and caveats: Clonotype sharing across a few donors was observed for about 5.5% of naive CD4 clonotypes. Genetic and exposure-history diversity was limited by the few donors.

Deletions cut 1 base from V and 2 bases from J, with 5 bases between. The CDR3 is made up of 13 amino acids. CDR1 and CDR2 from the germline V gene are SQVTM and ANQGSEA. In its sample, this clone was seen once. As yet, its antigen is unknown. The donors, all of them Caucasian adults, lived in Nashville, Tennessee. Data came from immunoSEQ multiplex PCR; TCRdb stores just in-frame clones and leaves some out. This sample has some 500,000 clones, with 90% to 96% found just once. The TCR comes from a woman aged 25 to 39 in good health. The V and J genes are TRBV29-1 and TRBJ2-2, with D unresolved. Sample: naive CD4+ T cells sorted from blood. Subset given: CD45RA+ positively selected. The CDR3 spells CSVEVTNTGELFF. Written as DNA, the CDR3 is TGCAGCGTTGAAGTTACTAACACCGGGGAGCTGTTTTTT.